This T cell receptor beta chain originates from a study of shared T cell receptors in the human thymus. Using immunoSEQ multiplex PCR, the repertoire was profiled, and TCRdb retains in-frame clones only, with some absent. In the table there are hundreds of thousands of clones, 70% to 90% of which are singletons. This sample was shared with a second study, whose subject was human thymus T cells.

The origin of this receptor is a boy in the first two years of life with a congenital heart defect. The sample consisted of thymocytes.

As DNA, the CDR3 is TGTGCCAGCAGTTTAGACAGTAGCAATCAGCCCCAGCATTTT. It translates to CASSLDSSNQPQHF. This chain uses TRBV28 with TRBJ1-5; TRBD1 might be the D (5 bases). CDR3 length equals 14 residues. The V gene's germline CDR1 is MDHEN and CDR2 SYDVKM. Trimming cost V 2 bases and J 0 bases, with 5 bases left between them. The whole variable domain, filled in from reference TRBV28 and TRBJ1-5, reads DVKVTQSSRYLVKRTGEKVFLECVQDMDHENMFWYRQDPGLGLRLIYFSYDVKMKEKGDIPEGYSVSREKKERFSLILESASTNQTSMYLCASSLDSSNQPQHFGDGTRLSIL.